Given below is one T cell receptor (beta chain) in context. The data belong to a study of control samples from healthy donors and cancer patients. The V segment lost 4 bases and the J segment 3 bases; nucleotides outside the gene matches: 1. CDR3 length: 14 amino acids. The germline CDR1 and CDR2 sequences are MNHEY and SMNVEV (reference sequence). Sequencing used immunoSEQ multiplex PCR; TCRdb keeps in-frame clones, though not all of them. The data contain around 80,000 clones, about 88% of them singletons. The sequence was collected from a woman in her forties or fifties in good health. This sequence joins TRBV27 and TRBJ2-7; the match to TRBD2 covers 12 bases. Input material: blood. The CDR3 nucleotides read TGTGCCAGCAGTTGGACTAGCGGGATCTACGAGCAGTACTTC. It translates to CASSWTSGIYEQYF.